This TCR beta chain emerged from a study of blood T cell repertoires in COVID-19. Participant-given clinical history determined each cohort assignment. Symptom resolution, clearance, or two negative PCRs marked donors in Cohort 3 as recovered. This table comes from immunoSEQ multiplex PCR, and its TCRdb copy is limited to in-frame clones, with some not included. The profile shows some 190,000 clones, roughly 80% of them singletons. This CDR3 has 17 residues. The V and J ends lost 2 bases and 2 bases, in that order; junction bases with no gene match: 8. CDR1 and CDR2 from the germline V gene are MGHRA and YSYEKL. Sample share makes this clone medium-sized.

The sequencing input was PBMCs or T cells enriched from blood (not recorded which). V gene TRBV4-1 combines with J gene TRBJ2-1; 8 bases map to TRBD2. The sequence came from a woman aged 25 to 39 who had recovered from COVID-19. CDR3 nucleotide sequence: TGCGCCAGCAGCCAAATCGACCTGGGACTAGCCTACAATGAGCAGTTCTTC. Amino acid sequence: CASSQIDLGLAYNEQFF.